One and the same sample provided the 21 T cell receptor beta chains below, sequenced in a study of shared clonotypes between healthy human individuals. Only in-frame clones appear in the TCRdb table, and some are missing; sequencing was by immunoSEQ multiplex PCR. The sample has about 2.4 million clones; 80% to 95% are singletons. The sequenced material came from naive CD4+ T cells from PBMCs. The subset was: CD45RA+ positively selected. The receptor set was obtained from a man between 18 and 35 years old in good health. Some clones in this sample may be carry-over from other donors' samples.

The chain has TRBV25-1 and TRBJ1-5; the match to TRBD1 covers 7 bases. V lost 7 bases to trimming and J lost 2 bases; unmatched junction nucleotides: 11. The CDR3 is 16 residues long. Germline V CDR1 and CDR2: MGHDK, SYGVNS. For the CDR3, the DNA is TGTGCCAGCACGTGGACCCGGACAGGCGGCAATCAGCCCCAGCATTTT. Its protein product is CASTWTRTGGNQPQHF. Filled out from reference TRBV25-1 and TRBJ1-5, the complete variable domain reads EADIYQTPRYLVIGTGKKITLECSQTMGHDKMYWYQQDPGMELHLIHYSYGVNSTEKGDLSSESTVSRIRTEHFPLTLESARPSHTSQYLCASTWTRTGGNQPQHFGDGTRLSIL.

CDR3 protein: CASSPTTVVNNEQFF. CDR3 nucleotides: TGTGCCAGCTCACCCACTACTGTAGTAAACAATGAGCAGTTCTTC. The V call is TRBV18, the J call TRBJ2-1; D is unresolved. The CDR3 has 15 residues. The V and J ends lost 3 bases and 5 bases respectively, with 14 bases between them. Germline-derived CDR1 and CDR2 are KGHSH and LQKENI.

V usage is TRBV5-1 and J usage is TRBJ2-1, with unresolved D. The CDR3 consists of 14 residues. Germline V lookup: CDR1 SGHRS, CDR2 YFSETQ. The V end was cut by 0 bases, the J end by 5 bases, with 9 bases between. CDR3 in amino acids: CASSLGGSDNEQFF. DNA of the CDR3: TGCGCCAGCAGCTTGGGAGGCTCAGACAATGAGCAGTTCTTC. The whole variable domain, filled in from reference TRBV5-1 and TRBJ2-1, reads KAGVTQTPRYLIKTRGQQVTLSCSPISGHRSVSWYQQTPGQGLQFLFEYFSETQRNKGNFPGRFSGRQFSNSRSEMNVSTLELGDSALYLCASSLGGSDNEQFFGPGTRLTVL.

This clone came up once. CDR3 nucleotide sequence: TGCGCCAGCAGCTCCACGGAGGCTACCTACGAGCAGTACTTC. It codes for CASSSTEATYEQYF. The V call is TRBV5-1, the J call TRBJ2-7, with D perhaps TRBD2 (5 bases). Germline V gene lookup returns CDR1 SGHRS and CDR2 YFSETQ. V was trimmed by 3 bases and J by 2 bases, leaving 12 bases between them. CDR3 length: 14 amino acids.

J is TRBJ2-7 and V is TRBV30; 12 bases align to TRBD2. V lost 0 bases and J lost 1; bases outside the gene matches: 1. The CDR3 extends over 15 amino acids. CDR1 is GTSNPN, CDR2 SVGIG, per germline (reference sequence). The CDR3 region is CAWSVGLAGSYEQYF. CDR3 bases: TGTGCCTGGAGTGTTGGACTAGCGGGGTCCTACGAGCAGTACTTC. The full variable domain, completed using reference TRBV30 and TRBJ2-7, is SQTIHQWPATLVQPVGSPLSLECTVEGTSNPNLYWYRQAAGRGLQLLFYSVGIGQISSEVPQNLSASRPQDRQFILSSKKLLLSDSGFYLCAWSVGLAGSYEQYFGPGTRLTVT.

This clone was recorded once. This chain joins TRBV28 and TRBJ2-7; 11 bases match TRBD2. The J segment lost 7 bases and the V segment lost 2 bases, leaving 10 bases of the junction unmatched. The germline V gene has CDR1 MDHEN and CDR2 SYDVKM. This CDR3 has 16 residues. CDR3 sequence reads: CASSLRRASGRLEQYF. In DNA form, the CDR3 reads TGTGCCAGCAGTTTACGTCGGGCTAGCGGGAGGTTAGAGCAGTACTTC.

The chain joins TRBV19 to TRBJ1-3; D not certain. Germline V CDR1 and CDR2: LNHDA, SQIVND (reference sequence). With 3 bases removed from V and 2 bases from J, the gap between germline ends came to 8 bases. The CDR3 sequence is 14 residues long. CDR3 sequence reads: CASSIYGTGNTIYF. The CDR3 coding sequence is TGTGCCAGTAGTATCTACGGAACTGGAAACACCATATATTTT.

A remark on this clone: The sample contains more than one DNA sequence encoding this CDR3. This rearrangement joins TRBV5-6 to TRBJ2-7; no clear D. Deletions cut 0 bases from V and 4 bases from J, with 5 bases between. Germline values: CDR1 SGHDT, CDR2 YYEEEE. The CDR3 covers 12 residues. CDR3 nucleotide sequence: TGTGCCAGCAGCTTGGTGGGGTACGAGCAGTACTTC. This codes for CASSLVGYEQYF. Supplemented by reference TRBV5-6 and TRBJ2-7, the full variable domain reads DAGVTQSPTHLIKTRGQQVTLRCSPKSGHDTVSWYQQALGQGPQFIFQYYEEEERQRGNFPDRFSGHQFPNYSSELNVNALLLGDSALYLCASSLVGYEQYFGPGTRLTVT.

The chain recombines TRBV5-5 with TRBJ1-4, with a possible D match to TRBD1 (5 bases). V lost 3 bases and J 7 bases, leaving 19 bases between the germline ends. This CDR3 comprises 16 residues. CDR1 SGHKS and CDR2 YYEKEE come from the germline V gene (reference sequence). This CDR3 is CASSSPARDRGEKLFF. In nucleotides, the CDR3 is TGTGCCAGCAGCTCCCCGGCCCGGGACCGGGGTGAAAAACTGTTTTTT.

The rearrangement joins TRBV28 to TRBJ2-3; D tentatively fits TRBD1 or TRBD2 (7 bases each). Germline V gives CDR1 MDHEN, CDR2 SYDVKM. This CDR3 is 17 amino acids long. Trimming cost V 6 bases and J 2 bases, with 21 bases left between them. CDR3 sequence: CASSPPGGVGHTDTQYF. For the CDR3, the DNA is TGTGCCAGCAGCCCGCCAGGGGGGGTCGGGCACACAGATACGCAGTATTTT.

For the CDR3, the DNA is TGTGCCAGCAGCACTGGATTACGGACAGGGGGGGAGGAGACCCAGTACTTC. It codes for CASSTGLRTGGEETQYF. The chain links TRBV7-6 to TRBJ2-5, with 10 bases fitting TRBD1. The germline V gene has CDR1 SGHVS and CDR2 FNYEAQ. Losses at the gene ends were 5 bases for V and 5 bases for J; bases not matched to a gene: 14. This CDR3 is built from 17 residues.

The rearrangement joins TRBV9 to TRBJ2-1, with 7 bases fitting TRBD2. The trim removed 4 bases at V and 3 bases at J, leaving 10 bases unmatched. CDR1 is SGDLS, CDR2 YYNGEE, per germline. The CDR3 spans 16 residues. The chain's CDR3 is CASSPRLAELYNEQFF. CDR3 in DNA: TGTGCCAGCAGCCCCCGACTAGCTGAACTCTACAATGAGCAGTTCTTC.

The V gene is TRBV5-1, the J gene TRBJ2-3, with D perhaps TRBD1 or TRBD2 (6 bases each). Germline lookup yields CDR1 SGHRS and CDR2 YFSETQ. With 7 bases removed from V and 4 bases from J, the gap between germline ends came to 19 bases. The CDR3 runs to 15 residues. CDR3 in amino acids: CASRPGAGEADTQYF. DNA for the CDR3: TGCGCCAGCCGTCCGGGGGCAGGGGAGGCAGATACGCAGTATTTT.

The chain has TRBV4-1 and TRBJ2-1, with 12 bases aligning to TRBD2. V lost 4 bases, J lost 6 bases, and 13 bases stayed unmatched. CDR1 is MGHRA, CDR2 YSYEKL, per germline. The CDR3 is made up of 18 amino acids. The CDR3 bases are TGCGCCAGCAGCCGAAAAATACTAGCGGGAGGATCAGTCAATGAGCAGTTCTTC. Translation gives CASSRKILAGGSVNEQFF.

The chain has TRBV6-5 and TRBJ1-2, with 7 bases fitting TRBD1. With V trimmed by 6 bases and J by 7 bases, 8 bases remained unmatched. The CDR3 spans 13 residues. Germline V gene sequence: CDR1 MNHEY, CDR2 SVGAGI. CDR3 residues: CASRTTGYIGYTF. The CDR3 nucleotides are TGTGCCAGCAGAACGACAGGGTATATTGGCTACACCTTC.

V and J are TRBV5-1 and TRBJ1-1, with D possibly matching TRBD1 (5 bases). In germline, CDR1 is SGHRS, CDR2 YFSETQ. The CDR3 length is 15 residues. V lost 4 bases to trimming and J lost 3 bases, with 16 bases between them. The CDR3, as DNA: TGCGCCAGCAGCCCAGGACACCTTGTGGACACTGAAGCTTTCTTT. Translating it yields CASSPGHLVDTEAFF.

The chain employs TRBV10-3 and TRBJ1-1; 7 bases fit TRBD1. This CDR3 has 13 amino acids. Losses at the gene ends were 7 bases for V and 0 bases for J; bases not matched to a gene: 2. Germline V gives CDR1 ENHRY, CDR2 SYGVKD. CDR3 sequence reads: CAITDRVNTEAFF. CDR3 bases: TGTGCCATCACCGACAGGGTGAACACTGAAGCTTTCTTT.

V usage is TRBV30 and J usage is TRBJ2-5; 8 bases map to TRBD1. The better agreement between TRBJ2-7 and the DNA end casts doubt on the J call. The CDR3 spans 14 residues. Looked up from germline, CDR1 is GTSNPN and CDR2 is SVGIG (reference sequence). CDR3 sequence reads: CAWSRTGFSYEQYF. The CDR3 DNA sequence: TGTGCCTGGAGCAGGACAGGGTTCTCCTACGAGCAGTACTTC.

The V gene is TRBV18, the J gene TRBJ2-1; no clear D gene. V lost 3 bases to trimming and J lost 3 bases, with 9 bases between them. Germline assignment: CDR1 KGHSH and CDR2 LQKENI. The CDR3 loop spans 14 amino acids. In DNA, the CDR3 is TGTGCCAGCTCACCTGCGCCGATCTACAATGAGCAGTTCTTC. As protein: CASSPAPIYNEQFF.

The chain joins TRBV5-4 to TRBJ1-2, with no clear D. The CDR3 spans 12 residues. Trimming took 2 bases from V and 8 from J, leaving 10 bases between them. The germline V gene has CDR1 SGHNT and CDR2 YYREEE (reference sequence). The DNA for the CDR3 is TGTGCCAGCAGCTTACCCGCGCTGGGCTACACCTTC. Its protein product is CASSLPALGYTF.

The table lists this clone with a count of one. The chain carries TRBV7-2 and TRBJ2-7; the D gene is possibly TRBD1 (6 bases). The CDR3 consists of 13 residues. Trimming shortened V by 5 bases and J by 2 bases, and 10 bases separated the two germline ends. CDR1 SGHTA and CDR2 FQGNSA come from the germline V gene. The CDR3 DNA is TGTGCCAGCAGCCGACAGGTGACCTACGAGCAGTACTTC. Translation gives CASSRQVTYEQYF.